This T cell receptor beta chain was identified in a study of blood T cells in healthy people across ages. Study results and caveats: Donors of long life had a larger count of naive CD4+ cells and greater diversity than aged donors.

The germline V gene has CDR1 SEHNR and CDR2 FQNEAQ (reference sequence). The CDR3 consists of 15 residues. V shed 5 bases and J 3 bases; nucleotides not matched to a gene: 8. About this clonotype: Its specificity is unknown.

Primers used in a second PCR of roughly 7 to 12 cycles were a sample-barcoded 5' primer and a J-beta primer mix. A single record per CDR3 protein comes from TCRdb applying MiXCR to the 5' RACE reads. This sample has roughly 730,000 distinct CDR3 sequences, with more than 50% found just once. Sequencing used blood. This chain uses TRBV7-9 with TRBJ2-3; 7 bases match TRBD1. The sequence came from a man between 40 and 49 years old in good health. CDR3 DNA: TGTGCCAGCAGCCATGGACAGGCAGTAACAGATACGCAGTATTTT. Encoded protein: CASSHGQAVTDTQYF.